A selection of T cell receptor beta chains follows, all from one sample in a study of blood T cell repertoires in COVID-19. Some clones are missing from TCRdb's copy, which holds only in-frame ones; the method was immunoSEQ multiplex PCR. Among around 140,000 clones listed, about 87% were seen once. The sequenced material came from peripheral blood. Receptor source: a man aged 45-65 years with acute or convalescent COVID-19. CDR3s include the opening cysteine and the closing phenylalanine or tryptophan. A D gene is named only where the DNA matches it firmly. Clone size appears in some rows only: once, few, many, or a class for an expanded clone.

NA,TRBV3-1/TRBV3-2,NA,TRBJ1-6,CASSQGDLNSPLHF
NA,TRBV15,NA,TRBJ2-2,CATTQGSGELFF
NA,TRBV25-1,NA,TRBJ1-5,CASSDGGAQGVNQPQHF
TRBD1,TRBV6-6,NA,TRBJ1-1,CASYDRGRNTEAFF
TRBD1,TRBV5-6,NA,TRBJ1-6,CASSLGTGQGNSPLHF
NA,TRBV18,NA,TRBJ2-7,CASSQARDTYEQYF
NA,TRBV30,NA,TRBJ1-1,CAGHQNTEAFF
TRBD1,TRBV7-9,NA,TRBJ2-1,CASSLETGKFF
TRBD1,TRBV5-1,NA,TRBJ1-4,CASSAGTGGEKLFF
TRBD1,TRBV2,NA,TRBJ1-1,CASRKTGGETEAFF
TRBD1,TRBV2,NA,TRBJ2-5,CASSSDRGQETQYF
NA,TRBV25-1,NA,TRBJ2-1,CASSEGGSYNEQFF
NA,TRBV5-1,NA,TRBJ1-3,CASSLAGYGNTIYF
NA,TRBV19,NA,TRBJ1-3,CASSIQGNTIYF
TRBD1,TRBV5-6,NA,TRBJ1-2,CASSPPGRGPSYGYTF
NA,TRBV28,NA,TRBJ1-4,CASYPSRGGSEKLFF
TRBD1,TRBV19,NA,TRBJ2-7,CASSLTGGYEQYF
TRBD1,TRBV12-5,NA,TRBJ1-6,CASGLHRGDRENSPLHF
NA,TRBV6-5,NA,TRBJ2-4,CASSYNRENIQYF
TRBD1,TRBV5-4,NA,TRBJ2-5,CASSGRDREETQYF
TRBD2,TRBV29-1,NA,TRBJ2-5,CSVTLAGRETQYF
NA,TRBV6-1,NA,TRBJ1-5,CASSEGSLARQPQHF
NA,TRBV5-5,NA,TRBJ2-2,CASSSSRYTGELFF
TRBD1,TRBV10-3,NA,TRBJ1-1,CAISSGQTNTEAFF
TRBD2,TRBV5-6,few,TRBJ2-1,CASSSLAGSREQFF
NA,TRBV6-4,few,TRBJ2-7,CASSPRRGSEQYF
NA,TRBV6-5,NA,TRBJ1-5,CASSYGGLGPQHF
TRBD1,TRBV7-3,NA,TRBJ1-1,CASSPGTGIGTEAFF